The 26 T cell receptor beta chains in this list originate from one sample, sequenced in a study of Ad26.COV2.S vaccination and SARS-CoV-2 variants. Method: immunoSEQ multiplex PCR; TCRdb's copy keeps in-frame clones and lacks some. The sample has about 680,000 clones, roughly 90% seen once; the top ten hold roughly 1.5%. As to treatment: roughly 18 received Ad26.COV2.S at low or high dose, single or two shots; five or six received placebo; per-sample allocation not given. Day 63 after the first vaccine or placebo injection was the time point for sampling. The input for sequencing was peripheral blood, taken in a trial of Ad26.COV2.S vaccine versus placebo. Receptors originate from a person aged 18 to 59 who received the Ad26.COV2.S COVID-19 vaccine or a placebo.

The chain combines TRBV7-9 with TRBJ1-1; 7 bases are shared with TRBD1. This CDR3 has 15 residues. The J segment lost 4 bases and the V segment lost 1 base, leaving 6 bases of the junction unmatched. The germline CDR1 and CDR2 sequences are SEHNR and FQNEAQ (reference sequence). CDR3 nucleotide sequence: TGTGCCAGCAGCTTAGAAGGGGGCGCAGGCACTGAAGCTTTCTTT. This gives the protein CASSLEGGAGTEAFF.

This clone was seen only a few times. V is TRBV2 and J is TRBJ2-6; 9 positions agree with TRBD1. The CDR3 contains 18 residues. Per the germline V gene, CDR1 is SNHLY and CDR2 is FYNNEI. V trimming: 4 bases; J trimming: 1 base; junction bases outside the gene matches: 8. CDR3 protein: CASSGVQGASSGANVLTF. The CDR3 region has the DNA TGTGCCAGCAGTGGCGTACAGGGGGCTTCTTCTGGGGCCAACGTCCTGACTTTC.

About this clone: Other DNA sequences of this sample code for an identical CDR3. The chain joins TRBV5-4 to TRBJ2-1, with TRBD2 matching over 10 bases. This CDR3 region has 14 residues. Trimming took 4 bases from V and 6 from J; bases not matched to a gene: 4. Germline-derived CDR1 and CDR2 are SGHNT and YYREEE (reference sequence). CDR3 loop: CASSPGLAANEQFF. The CDR3 DNA reads TGTGCCAGCAGCCCCGGACTAGCGGCCAATGAGCAGTTCTTC.

The genes are TRBV15 and TRBJ2-2; the match to TRBD1 covers 8 bases. The junction had 4 bases not matched to a gene; V was cut back by 1 base and J by 3 bases. This CDR3 spans 16 amino acids. Germline CDR1 is LNHNV and CDR2 is YYDKDF (reference sequence). The CDR3 loop is CATSRGQGIDTGELFF. CDR3 nucleotides: TGTGCCACCAGCAGAGGACAGGGGATTGACACCGGGGAGCTGTTTTTT.

V is TRBV7-2 and J is TRBJ2-2; D call uncertain. V was pared by 1 base and J by 5 bases, with 8 bases between. The CDR3 consists of 14 residues. Looked up from germline, CDR1 is SGHTA and CDR2 is FQGNSA. CDR3: CASSLGPMTGELFF. Here the CDR3 DNA reads TGTGCCAGCAGCTTAGGGCCCATGACCGGGGAGCTGTTTTTT.

The V and J genes are TRBV2 and TRBJ1-6; 8 bases are a match to TRBD1. Trimming removed 6 bases from V and 4 bases from J; junction bases left unmatched: 8. Germline CDR1 SNHLY, CDR2 FYNNEI. CDR3 size: 16 residues. DNA of the CDR3: TGTGCCAGCAGCCTCGACAGGGGCCGATATAATTCACCCCTCCACTTT. Amino acid sequence: CASSLDRGRYNSPLHF. The variable domain in full, with the rest retrieved from reference TRBV2 and TRBJ1-6, is EPEVTQTPSHQVTQMGQEVILRCVPISNHLYFYWYRQILGQKVEFLVSFYNNEISEKSEIFDDQFSVERPDGSNFTLKIRSTKLEDSAMYFCASSLDRGRYNSPLHFGNGTRLTVT.

CDR3 in DNA: TGTGCCAGTAGTTCGGGACAGCCGATACCCTACGAGCAGTACTTC. It translates to CASSSGQPIPYEQYF. This sequence joins TRBV19 and TRBJ2-7; 7 bases match TRBD1. Germline V lookup: CDR1 LNHDA, CDR2 SQIVND (reference sequence). The CDR3 extends over 15 amino acids. V gave up 5 bases and J gave up 2 bases; unmatched junction bases: 9.

The genes are TRBV19 and TRBJ1-5, with D unresolved. The germline V gene encodes CDR1 LNHDA and CDR2 SQIVND (reference sequence). The CDR3 consists of 12 residues. The V and J ends lost 5 bases and 5 bases respectively, with 7 bases between them. This CDR3 reads CASSEIYQPQHF. The CDR3 DNA is TGTGCCAGTAGTGAAATTTATCAGCCCCAGCATTTT.

The chain combines TRBV6-5 with TRBJ1-1; D call uncertain. Trimming shortened V by 6 bases and J by 0 bases, and 11 bases separated the two germline ends. The CDR3 consists of 14 residues. Germline V gives CDR1 MNHEY, CDR2 SVGAGI. CDR3 sequence: CASSGLGMNTEAFF. The CDR3 nucleotides are TGTGCCAGCAGCGGGCTCGGAATGAACACTGAAGCTTTCTTT.

This sequence joins TRBV19 and TRBJ2-3; D might be TRBD1 or TRBD2, each matching 5 bases. Germline CDR1 and CDR2: LNHDA and SQIVND (reference sequence). V dropped 5 bases and J dropped 9 bases, with 18 bases sitting between them. This CDR3 is 14 amino acids long. CDR3 sequence (DNA): TGTGCCAGTAGTCTTACGGGACCAGGCAGGACGCAGTATTTT. As protein: CASSLTGPGRTQYF.

CDR3 sequence reads: CASSADNGATNEKLFF. The CDR3 nucleotides are TGTGCCAGCAGTGCGGACAACGGAGCAACTAATGAAAAACTGTTTTTT. The chain recombines TRBV14 with TRBJ1-4; TRBD1 might be the D (5 bases). The CDR3 loop spans 16 amino acids. Germline CDR1 SGHDN, CDR2 FVKESK. The ends were cut back, 6 bases at V and 0 bases at J, with 14 bases in the middle. Together with reference TRBV14 and TRBJ1-4, the CDR3 gives the full variable domain: EAGVTQFPSHSVIEKGQTVTLRCDPISGHDNLYWYRRVMGKEIKFLLHFVKESKQDESGMPNNRFLAERTGGTYSTLKVQPAELEDSGVYFCASSADNGATNEKLFFGSGTQLSVL.

The V call is TRBV20-1, the J call TRBJ1-2; D unresolved. Per the germline V gene, CDR1 is DFQATT and CDR2 is SNEGSKA (reference sequence). CDR3 length equals 11 residues. V was shortened by 7 bases and J by 4 bases, with 10 bases between the two germline ends. The CDR3 reads CSVPAGYGYTF. CDR3 in DNA: TGCAGTGTTCCCGCAGGCTATGGCTACACCTTC.

The chain combines TRBV4-3 with TRBJ1-3; D is undetermined. V was trimmed by 0 bases and J by 0 bases, leaving 6 bases between them. Germline values: CDR1 LGHNA, CDR2 YSLEER. The CDR3 is 15 residues long. CDR3 amino acids: CASSQDTASGNTIYF. The CDR3 DNA is TGCGCCAGCAGCCAAGACACCGCCTCTGGAAACACCATATATTTT.

The CDR3 coding sequence is TGTGCCAGCAGTTTTCAGGGGGGTTTTGAAGCTTTCTTT. Encoded protein: CASSFQGGFEAFF. The chain uses TRBV12-3 or TRBV12-4 and TRBJ1-1; 7 bases are shared with TRBD1. Trimming cost V 3 bases and J 7 bases; bases outside gene matches: 5. This CDR3 has 13 residues.

Only a few counts were recorded for this clone. This chain connects TRBV7-9 to TRBJ1-5, with D tentatively TRBD1 (6 bases). The V gene lost 0 bases and the J gene lost 4 bases, with 10 bases spanning the gap. Germline CDR1 is SEHNR and CDR2 is FQNEAQ (reference sequence). CDR3 size: 15 residues. For the CDR3, the DNA is TGTGCCAGCAGCTTAGCCGGGGGGCCGAATCAGCCCCAGCATTTT. The encoded protein is CASSLAGGPNQPQHF.

This chain joins TRBV5-8 and TRBJ2-1; TRBD1 agrees at 9 bases. CDR1 SGHTS and CDR2 YDEGEE come from the germline V gene. V was clipped by 0 bases and J by 7 bases; unmatched bases: 8. CDR3 length: 16 residues. CDR3 DNA: TGTGCCAGCAGCTTGGTCCCCGGACAGGGGACAAATGAGCAGTTCTTC. Translating gives CASSLVPGQGTNEQFF.

This clone occurred once. V and J are TRBV4-3 and TRBJ1-1; D is ambiguous. CDR3 length: 13 residues. V was trimmed by 1 base and J by 3 bases, leaving 6 bases between them. Germline V lookup: CDR1 LGHNA, CDR2 YSLEER. The CDR3 nucleotides read TGCGCCAGCAGCCAAGCCTGGTACACTGAAGCTTTCTTT. Its protein product is CASSQAWYTEAFF.

This rearrangement joins TRBV6-5 to TRBJ1-5; D is perhaps TRBD1 (6 bases). Germline-derived CDR1 and CDR2 are MNHEY and SVGAGI. The CDR3 loop spans 14 amino acids. V shed 5 bases and J shed 10 bases, with 18 bases lying between them. CDR3 protein: CASSLGGAGYPQHF. CDR3 sequence (DNA): TGTGCCAGCAGTCTGGGGGGGGCGGGGTACCCCCAGCATTTT.

The J gene is TRBJ2-3, the V gene TRBV9, with 9 bases fitting TRBD2. V dropped 0 bases and J dropped 4; count of bases not matched to a gene: 18. CDR1 and CDR2 (germline): SGDLS, YYNGEE. CDR3 size: 20 residues. CDR3 in DNA: TGTGCCAGCAGCGTAGACTTCCTAGCGGGGAGGTGGTGGGATCCAGATACGCAGTATTTT. Translated, it gives CASSVDFLAGRWWDPDTQYF. The full variable domain, its missing parts supplied by reference TRBV9 and TRBJ2-3, is DSGVTQTPKHLITATGQRVTLRCSPRSGDLSVYWYQQSLDQGLQFLIQYYNGEERAKGNILERFSAQQFPDLHSELNLSSLELGDSALYFCASSVDFLAGRWWDPDTQYFGPGTRLTVL.

The J gene is TRBJ2-2, the V gene TRBV3-1 (or the pseudogene TRBV3-2); no firm D call. The germline V gene encodes CDR1 LGHDT and CDR2 YNNKEL (reference sequence). Trimming left V 2 bases short and J 3 bases short, with 4 bases between. The CDR3 contains 13 residues. CDR3 bases: TGTGCCAGCAGCCAACTCTACACCGGGGAGCTGTTTTTT. Its translation: CASSQLYTGELFF.

The sample holds a few counts of this clone. V gene TRBV24-1 combines with J gene TRBJ1-5; D ambiguous. In germline, CDR1 is KGHDR, CDR2 SFDVKD. This CDR3 comprises 14 residues. The ends were cut back, 5 bases at V and 5 bases at J, with 12 bases in the middle. The CDR3 DNA is TGTGCCACCAGTGCGGTTGGGCCCGATCAGCCCCAGCATTTT. It yields the protein CATSAVGPDQPQHF.

The V gene is TRBV5-1, the J gene TRBJ2-7, with TRBD1 matching over 11 bases. Trimming cost V 4 bases and J 7 bases; bases outside gene matches: 10. Germline CDR1 reads SGHRS; CDR2 reads YFSETQ. This CDR3 has 15 residues. The chain's CDR3 is CASSPGGQGVGEQYF. The DNA of the CDR3 is TGCGCCAGCAGCCCTGGGGGACAGGGGGTGGGTGAGCAGTACTTC. Full variable domain (remainder filled in from reference TRBV5-1 and TRBJ2-7): KAGVTQTPRYLIKTRGQQVTLSCSPISGHRSVSWYQQTPGQGLQFLFEYFSETQRNKGNFPGRFSGRQFSNSRSEMNVSTLELGDSALYLCASSPGGQGVGEQYFGPGTRLTVT.

This clone is a singleton in its sample. The chain recombines TRBV2 with TRBJ2-1; D not certain. The CDR3 has 12 amino acids. The ends were cut back, 3 bases at V and 7 bases at J, with 7 bases in the middle. Germline-derived CDR1 and CDR2 are SNHLY and FYNNEI. The CDR3 is CASSEVRNEQFF. The CDR3 DNA reads TGTGCCAGCAGTGAGGTTAGGAATGAGCAGTTCTTC.

The V and J genes are TRBV6-6 and TRBJ1-1; D is uncertain. The CDR3 is 13 residues long. The germline CDR1 and CDR2 sequences are MNHNY and SVGAGI (reference sequence). V was shortened by 6 bases and J by 7 bases, with 15 bases between the two germline ends. This CDR3 reads CASRPHRASEAFF. The CDR3 region has the DNA TGTGCCAGCAGGCCCCATAGGGCCAGTGAAGCTTTCTTT.

The chain carries TRBV19 and TRBJ2-7, with TRBD1 as a possible D gene (6 bases). Germline CDR1 and CDR2: LNHDA and SQIVND (reference sequence). Trimming removed 5 bases at V and 4 bases at J, with 12 bases between. The CDR3 spans 13 residues. CDR3 coding DNA: TGTGCCAGTAGTCCGACAGGAAAATACGAGCAGTACTTC. Protein: CASSPTGKYEQYF.

The chain combines TRBV9 with TRBJ2-7; no definite D call. Germline V gives CDR1 SGDLS, CDR2 YYNGEE. CDR3 length: 14 residues. Between the trimmed V and J ends, which lost 2 bases and 5 bases, there was a span of 14 bases. The chain's CDR3 is CASSVGTLGDEQYF. The CDR3 DNA reads as TGTGCCAGCAGCGTTGGAACTCTCGGCGACGAGCAGTACTTC.